What follows are 17 T cell receptor beta chains derived from one specimen sequenced in a study of T cell responses to AZD1222 COVID-19 vaccine. The repertoire was sequenced with immunoSEQ multiplex PCR; TCRdb's copy has only in-frame clones and lacks some. The sample holds about 120,000 clones, roughly 88% seen once. Sequencing was performed on peripheral blood, taken on day 0 of MenACWY control vaccination. The receptor set was obtained from an adult in good health.

This clone was picked up one time. The gene calls are TRBV5-1 and TRBJ2-2; 9 bases fit TRBD2. Germline loops: CDR1 SGHRS, CDR2 YFSETQ. The junction had 3 bases not matched to a gene; V was cut back by 5 bases and J by 1 base. The CDR3 has 15 residues. The CDR3 sequence: CASSLAGVNTGELFF. CDR3 nucleotide sequence: TGCGCCAGCAGTTTAGCGGGAGTGAACACCGGGGAGCTGTTTTTT.

The V gene is TRBV27, the J gene TRBJ1-6, with 9 bases matching TRBD1. Unmatched junction bases numbered 14, after V lost 6 bases and J lost 8 bases. Per the germline V gene, CDR1 is MNHEY and CDR2 is SMNVEV (reference sequence). The CDR3 is 17 residues long. CDR3 region: CASSRQTGGYLDSPLHF. The CDR3 DNA sequence: TGTGCCAGCAGCCGCCAAACAGGGGGCTATCTGGATTCACCCCTCCACTTT.

The V and J genes are TRBV6-5 and TRBJ1-5, with D tentatively TRBD1 (6 bases). V dropped 7 bases and J dropped 7 bases, with 17 bases sitting between them. The CDR3 extends over 14 amino acids. CDR1 and CDR2 from the germline V gene are MNHEY and SVGAGI. CDR3 DNA sequence: TGTGCCAGCACCGGAGGGGGGCTCGGGCAGCCCCAGCATTTT. Translated: CASTGGGLGQPQHF.

The genes are TRBV29-1 and TRBJ2-7, with TRBD2 matching 13 bases. This CDR3 region has 14 residues. The germline gives CDR1 SQVTM, CDR2 ANQGSEA. V lost 4 bases and J lost 7; bases outside the gene matches: 7. The CDR3 loop reads CSVVGLAGREEQYF. Written as DNA, the CDR3 is TGCAGCGTTGTGGGACTAGCGGGACGGGAGGAGCAGTACTTC.

The gene calls are TRBV20-1 and TRBJ2-1; D gene uncertain. V was trimmed by 3 bases and J by 4 bases, leaving 10 bases between them. The CDR3 totals 13 residues. Germline assignment: CDR1 DFQATT and CDR2 SNEGSKA (reference sequence). The CDR3 sequence: CSASSRNYNEQFF. CDR3 DNA: TGCAGTGCTAGTAGCAGAAATTACAATGAGCAGTTCTTC.

The chain joins TRBV19 to TRBJ2-1; 8 bases line up with TRBD2. CDR1 is LNHDA, CDR2 SQIVND, per germline (reference sequence). The junction had 5 bases not matched to a gene; V was cut back by 2 bases and J by 5 bases. This CDR3 spans 15 amino acids. The CDR3 region is CASSIMTSAHNEQFF. CDR3 sequence (DNA): TGTGCCAGTAGTATAATGACTAGCGCACACAATGAGCAGTTCTTC.

The rearrangement uses TRBV6-5 and TRBJ1-2; 9 bases line up with TRBD1. The CDR3 covers 13 residues. The germline V gene encodes CDR1 MNHEY and CDR2 SVGAGI. The V and J ends lost 5 bases and 7 bases, in that order; junction bases with no gene match: 5. Here the CDR3 reads CASSMSQGAGYTF. The CDR3 nucleotides are TGTGCCAGCAGTATGTCACAGGGGGCTGGCTACACCTTC.

The J gene is TRBJ1-2, the V gene TRBV28; weak D call: TRBD1 (5 bases). V was trimmed by 2 bases and J by 7 bases, leaving 11 bases between them. Germline assignment: CDR1 MDHEN and CDR2 SYDVKM. The CDR3 has 13 amino acids. CDR3 sequence reads: CASSLRQLLGYTF. As DNA, the CDR3 is TGTGCCAGCAGTTTACGACAGTTACTTGGCTACACCTTC.

The chain joins TRBV18 to TRBJ2-6; 7 nucleotides match TRBD1. V gave up 2 bases and J gave up 12 bases; unmatched junction bases: 1. The germline gives CDR1 KGHSH, CDR2 LQKENI. The CDR3 consists of 12 residues. The CDR3 DNA is TGTGCCAGCTCACCAAGGGACAGCGTCCTGACTTTC. Translation gives CASSPRDSVLTF.

The chain combines TRBV29-1 with TRBJ1-4, with D hard to call. Germline assignment: CDR1 SQVTM and CDR2 ANQGSEA. V was trimmed by 6 bases and J by 5 bases, leaving 16 bases between them. The CDR3 is made up of 14 amino acids. CDR3 in amino acids: CSVASNLGNEKLFF. As DNA, the CDR3 is TGCAGCGTCGCATCAAACTTGGGGAATGAAAAACTGTTTTTT.

The gene calls are TRBV19 and TRBJ2-1; D call uncertain. CDR1 and CDR2 from the germline V gene are LNHDA and SQIVND (reference sequence). Trimming shortened V by 5 bases and J by 10 bases, and 15 bases separated the two germline ends. CDR3 length: 13 amino acids. CDR3 in DNA: TGTGCCAGTAGTTTCTCCTTTGGCGGAGAGCAGTTCTTC. Protein: CASSFSFGGEQFF.

The rearrangement links TRBV28 to TRBJ2-3; 7 bases align to TRBD2. Per germline, CDR1 MDHEN and CDR2 SYDVKM. CDR3 length: 15 residues. V shed 2 bases, J shed 3 bases, and the junction held 5 bases outside the gene matches. CDR3 coding DNA: TGTGCCAGCAGTTTAGGGGAGGGGAGGACAGATACGCAGTATTTT. It encodes CASSLGEGRTDTQYF.

The chain links TRBV10-3 to TRBJ2-7; D might be TRBD2 (5 bases). In germline, CDR1 is ENHRY, CDR2 SYGVKD. Trimming shortened V by 2 bases and J by 5 bases, and 7 bases separated the two germline ends. The CDR3 runs 12 residues. The chain's CDR3 is CAISEDGNEQYV. The CDR3 nucleotides are TGTGCCATCAGTGAGGACGGGAACGAGCAGTACGTC.

The genes are TRBV20-1 and TRBJ2-1, with D perhaps assigned TRBD1 or TRBD2 (5 bases each). CDR3 size: 11 residues. Per germline, CDR1 DFQATT and CDR2 SNEGSKA (reference sequence). Trimming pared 5 bases from V and 10 bases from J, leaving 12 bases between. The CDR3 DNA is TGCAGTGCTTCACCGGGACCAGAGCAGTTCTTC. Translating gives CSASPGPEQFF.

The rearrangement joins TRBV19 to TRBJ1-5; D may be TRBD1 (5 bases). CDR3 size: 16 residues. V was cut by 4 bases and J by 4 bases, with 17 bases left in between. Germline V gene sequence: CDR1 LNHDA, CDR2 SQIVND (reference sequence). The CDR3 loop is CASSTTWGFGNQPQHF. The CDR3 DNA is TGTGCCAGTAGTACAACGTGGGGGTTTGGGAATCAGCCCCAGCATTTT.

This chain uses TRBV5-1 with TRBJ1-1, with TRBD1 identical over 8 bases. There are 12 residues in the CDR3. Trimming removed 4 bases from V and 10 bases from J; junction bases left unmatched: 6. CDR1 and CDR2 (germline): SGHRS, YFSETQ. In nucleotides, the CDR3 is TGCGCCAGCAGCGCAGGGGGCGCGCCAGCTTTCTTT. It translates to CASSAGGAPAFF.

The chain joins TRBV21-1 to TRBJ2-5; TRBD2 reflects the table's D call only, with no check against the DNA. TRBV21-1 is classified as a pseudogene. This CDR3 spans 17 amino acids. CDR3 sequence (DNA): TGTGCCAGCAGCAAAATTCAGACTAGCGGGACCTGGGAGACCCAGTACTTC. This translates into CASSKIQTSGTWETQYF.